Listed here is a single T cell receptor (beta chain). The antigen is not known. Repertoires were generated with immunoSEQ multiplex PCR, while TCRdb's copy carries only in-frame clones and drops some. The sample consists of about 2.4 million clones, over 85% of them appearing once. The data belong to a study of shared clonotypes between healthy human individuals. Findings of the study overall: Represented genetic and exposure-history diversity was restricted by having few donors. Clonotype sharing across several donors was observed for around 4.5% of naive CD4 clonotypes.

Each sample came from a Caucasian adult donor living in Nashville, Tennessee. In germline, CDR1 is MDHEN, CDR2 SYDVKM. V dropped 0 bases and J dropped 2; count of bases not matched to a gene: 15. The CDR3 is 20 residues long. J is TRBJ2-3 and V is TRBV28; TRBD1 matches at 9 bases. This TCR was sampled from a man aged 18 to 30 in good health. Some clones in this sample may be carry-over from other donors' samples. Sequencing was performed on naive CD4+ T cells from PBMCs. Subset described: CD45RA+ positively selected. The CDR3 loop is CASSLWGLGQGGGYTDTQYF. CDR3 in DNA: TGTGCCAGCAGTTTATGGGGTTTGGGACAGGGAGGGGGATACACAGATACGCAGTATTTT.